A single sample is the source of the 4 T cell receptor beta chains below, sequenced in a study of cytomegalovirus exposure and HLA in healthy donors (TCRdb year 2017). Library preparation employed the immunoSEQ multiplex PCR assay. In its TCRdb copy, this immuneACCESS table keeps in-frame sequences only and misses some clones. Where compared with another copy, unresolved V genes explain less than half of these, and the others have no known cause. The sample data list more than 300,000 clones, and around 86% of these were observed just once. The ten most abundant clones make up over 0.75% of the sample. The source material was PBMCs. These receptors all come from a woman aged 18-29 years in good health and CMV-seronegative.

V gene TRBV5-1 combines with J gene TRBJ2-2, with 8 bases fitting TRBD2. The ends lost 4 bases at V and 1 base at J; junction bases unmatched: 3. The CDR3 loop spans 15 amino acids. Per the germline V gene, CDR1 is SGHRS and CDR2 is YFSETQ. The CDR3 loop is CASSPGLVNTGELFF. CDR3 bases: TGCGCCAGCAGCCCGGGACTAGTGAACACCGGGGAGCTGTTTTTT.

This clone was seen once. The chain uses TRBV7-9 and TRBJ1-1; D unclear. The germline V and J ends were trimmed by 2 bases and 8 bases, with 9 bases remaining between them. Germline CDR1 is SEHNR and CDR2 is FQNEAQ (reference sequence). The CDR3 runs 12 residues. Written as DNA, the CDR3 is TGTGCCAGCAGCTTAAGCGGAGGAGAAGCTTTCTTT. It yields the protein CASSLSGGEAFF.

The rearrangement joins TRBV2 to TRBJ1-2, with 7 bases matching TRBD1. The germline gives CDR1 SNHLY, CDR2 FYNNEI. This CDR3 is built from 12 residues. The V and J ends lost 6 bases and 7 bases, in that order; junction bases with no gene match: 5. CDR3 in DNA: TGTGCCAGCAGCAGCCCAGGGGGTGGCTACACCTTC. Protein: CASSSPGGGYTF.

The chain employs TRBV4-1 and TRBJ2-1, with TRBD2 as a possible D gene (6 bases). CDR3 size: 15 residues. The germline V and J ends were trimmed by 0 bases and 6 bases, with 12 bases remaining between them. Germline V CDR1 and CDR2: MGHRA, YSYEKL. The CDR3 region has the DNA TGCGCCAGCAGCCAAGAAGGCGGGGCGGGCAATGAGCAGTTCTTC. As protein: CASSQEGGAGNEQFF.